These T cell receptor beta chains were read from a single sample in a study of long-term antiretroviral therapy in people with HIV. Using immunoSEQ multiplex PCR, the repertoire was profiled, and TCRdb retains in-frame clones only, with some absent. The sample records 25,000 to 35,000 clones, about 86% being singletons. Sequencing was performed on unsorted PBMCs, taken 0.8 years after starting antiretroviral therapy. All receptors derive from a woman aged 25-40 years with HIV. CDR3s include the opening cysteine and the closing phenylalanine or tryptophan. The order of the fields is clone size, J gene, V gene, D gene, CDR3 protein, CDR3 DNA. The D gene is left open where the match is weak. Some rows have no size entry. The others give once, few or many, or a class for an expanded clone.

clone_size: -; j_call: TRBJ1-2; v_call: TRBV28; d_call: -; cdr3_aa: CASGTSYGYTF; cdr3_nt: TGTGCCAGCGGCACAAGCTATGGCTACACCTTC
clone_size: -; j_call: TRBJ2-7; v_call: TRBV5-4; d_call: -; cdr3_aa: CASSLAWNSHYEQYF; cdr3_nt: TGTGCCAGCAGCTTGGCTTGGAACAGCCACTACGAGCAGTACTTC
clone_size: -; j_call: TRBJ2-1; v_call: TRBV7-9; d_call: -; cdr3_aa: CASSLRLSYNEQFF; cdr3_nt: TGTGCCAGCAGCTTACGGCTATCATACAATGAGCAGTTCTTC
clone_size: -; j_call: TRBJ2-7; v_call: TRBV4-2; d_call: -; cdr3_aa: CASSPGGGSSYEQYF; cdr3_nt: TGTGCCAGCAGCCCGGGCGGGGGCAGCTCCTACGAGCAGTACTTC
clone_size: -; j_call: TRBJ1-5; v_call: TRBV6-1; d_call: -; cdr3_aa: CASSEGGNQPQHF; cdr3_nt: TGTGCCAGCAGTGAGGGGGGCAATCAGCCCCAGCATTTT
clone_size: -; j_call: TRBJ2-7; v_call: TRBV14; d_call: -; cdr3_aa: CASSQEIRAMYYEQYF; cdr3_nt: TGTGCCAGCAGCCAAGAAATAAGGGCGATGTACTACGAGCAGTACTTC
clone_size: -; j_call: TRBJ2-2; v_call: TRBV19; d_call: -; cdr3_aa: CASSGQYTGELFF; cdr3_nt: TGTGCCAGTAGTGGGCAGTACACCGGGGAGCTGTTTTTT
clone_size: -; j_call: TRBJ1-3; v_call: TRBV9; d_call: -; cdr3_aa: CASSAGGGSGNTIYF; cdr3_nt: TGTGCCAGCAGCGCAGGCGGAGGCTCTGGAAACACCATATATTTT
clone_size: medium-sized; j_call: TRBJ1-1; v_call: TRBV19; d_call: -; cdr3_aa: CASSTEVLNTEAFF; cdr3_nt: TGTGCCAGTAGTACGGAAGTCCTGAACACTGAAGCTTTCTTT
clone_size: few; j_call: TRBJ1-2; v_call: TRBV5-1; d_call: TRBD1; cdr3_aa: CASSFGPGQGNYGYTF; cdr3_nt: TGCGCCAGCAGCTTCGGCCCGGGACAGGGGAACTATGGCTACACCTTC
clone_size: few; j_call: TRBJ1-3; v_call: TRBV5-1; d_call: -; cdr3_aa: CASSRAPNSGNTIYF; cdr3_nt: TGCGCCAGCAGCCGAGCCCCTAACAGTGGAAACACCATATATTTT
clone_size: -; j_call: TRBJ2-1; v_call: TRBV9; d_call: TRBD1; cdr3_aa: CASSVWDSHNEQFF; cdr3_nt: TGTGCCAGCAGCGTATGGGACAGTCACAATGAGCAGTTCTTC
clone_size: -; j_call: TRBJ2-3; v_call: TRBV19; d_call: -; cdr3_aa: CASSPGRQRYTDTQYF; cdr3_nt: TGTGCCAGTAGTCCAGGCCGCCAGAGATACACAGATACGCAGTATTTT
clone_size: -; j_call: TRBJ2-3; v_call: TRBV29-1; d_call: -; cdr3_aa: CSVEGRSSTDTQYF; cdr3_nt: TGCAGCGTTGAGGGCCGTTCTAGCACAGATACGCAGTATTTT
clone_size: -; j_call: TRBJ1-2; v_call: TRBV10-2; d_call: -; cdr3_aa: CATQGSGYGYTF; cdr3_nt: TGCGCCACCCAGGGATCGGGCTATGGCTACACCTTC
clone_size: -; j_call: TRBJ1-1; v_call: TRBV7-9; d_call: -; cdr3_aa: CASSSQRTVGSEAFF; cdr3_nt: TGTGCCAGCAGCTCTCAACGTACGGTCGGATCTGAAGCTTTCTTT
clone_size: -; j_call: TRBJ1-1; v_call: TRBV5-1; d_call: -; cdr3_aa: CASKEGTNTEAFF; cdr3_nt: TGCGCCAGCAAAGAGGGGACGAACACTGAAGCTTTCTTT
clone_size: once; j_call: TRBJ1-3; v_call: TRBV28; d_call: -; cdr3_aa: CASSLGVGGRGNTIYF; cdr3_nt: TGTGCCAGCAGTTTAGGGGTCGGTGGAAGAGGAAACACCATATATTTT
clone_size: -; j_call: TRBJ1-2; v_call: TRBV2; d_call: -; cdr3_aa: CASSGDAVGPSFYGYTF; cdr3_nt: TGTGCCAGCAGTGGAGATGCTGTCGGCCCTTCCTTCTATGGCTACACCTTC
clone_size: few; j_call: TRBJ1-2; v_call: TRBV19; d_call: -; cdr3_aa: CASSTPPDFGYGYTF; cdr3_nt: TGTGCCAGTAGTACCCCCCCTGATTTCGGCTATGGCTACACCTTC
clone_size: once; j_call: TRBJ2-1; v_call: TRBV19; d_call: -; cdr3_aa: CASTRDRIYNEQFF; cdr3_nt: TGTGCCAGTACTCGGGACCGCATTTACAATGAGCAGTTCTTC
clone_size: -; j_call: TRBJ1-1; v_call: TRBV11-2; d_call: -; cdr3_aa: CASSVVTEAFF; cdr3_nt: TGTGCCAGCAGCGTAGTGACTGAAGCTTTCTTT
clone_size: -; j_call: TRBJ2-1; v_call: TRBV13; d_call: TRBD2; cdr3_aa: CASSPWTSSYNEQFF; cdr3_nt: TGTGCCAGCAGCCCCTGGACTAGCTCCTACAATGAGCAGTTCTTC
clone_size: -; j_call: TRBJ1-1; v_call: TRBV28; d_call: -; cdr3_aa: CASSSTKRVAEAFF; cdr3_nt: TGTGCCAGCAGTTCCACGAAGCGGGTTGCTGAAGCTTTCTTT
clone_size: -; j_call: TRBJ1-2; v_call: TRBV19; d_call: -; cdr3_aa: CASSIDLRSRGYGYTF; cdr3_nt: TGTGCCAGTAGTATAGATCTTCGGTCACGGGGCTATGGCTACACCTTC
clone_size: -; j_call: TRBJ1-6; v_call: TRBV5-1; d_call: -; cdr3_aa: CASSLGLQGSYNSPLHF; cdr3_nt: TGCGCCAGCAGCTTGGGCTTGCAGGGGTCATATAATTCACCCCTCCACTTT
clone_size: -; j_call: TRBJ2-2; v_call: TRBV9; d_call: TRBD2; cdr3_aa: CASSPSGYGTGELFF; cdr3_nt: TGTGCCAGCAGCCCTAGCGGATATGGCACCGGGGAGCTGTTTTTT
clone_size: -; j_call: TRBJ1-6; v_call: TRBV14; d_call: -; cdr3_aa: CASSLFGNSPLHF; cdr3_nt: TGTGCCAGCAGCCTTTTCGGTAATTCACCCCTCCACTTT
clone_size: few; j_call: TRBJ2-3; v_call: TRBV7-6; d_call: -; cdr3_aa: CASSRSTDTQYF; cdr3_nt: TGTGCCAGCAGCCGTAGCACAGATACGCAGTATTTT
clone_size: -; j_call: TRBJ2-6; v_call: TRBV11-3; d_call: -; cdr3_aa: CASSAIIGRVAPGANVLTF; cdr3_nt: TGTGCCAGCAGCGCAATTATCGGCAGGGTTGCGCCTGGGGCCAACGTCCTGACTTTC
clone_size: -; j_call: TRBJ2-1; v_call: TRBV7-2; d_call: -; cdr3_aa: CASSLGVLPGDEQFF; cdr3_nt: TGTGCCAGCAGCTTAGGGGTTCTGCCTGGCGATGAGCAGTTCTTC
clone_size: -; j_call: TRBJ2-5; v_call: TRBV5-1; d_call: TRBD2; cdr3_aa: CASSPRASGIRGETQYF; cdr3_nt: TGCGCCAGCAGCCCACGGGCTAGCGGGATCAGGGGAGAGACCCAGTACTTC
clone_size: -; j_call: TRBJ2-5; v_call: TRBV19; d_call: TRBD2; cdr3_aa: CASSLSGLTKETQYF; cdr3_nt: TGTGCCAGTAGTTTATCGGGACTAACCAAAGAGACCCAGTACTTC
clone_size: -; j_call: TRBJ2-5; v_call: TRBV30; d_call: TRBD2; cdr3_aa: CAWSSEVGRGGETQYF; cdr3_nt: TGTGCCTGGAGTTCGGAGGTTGGGCGGGGGGGCGAGACCCAGTACTTC
clone_size: -; j_call: TRBJ1-5; v_call: TRBV5-4; d_call: -; cdr3_aa: CASSLIGGSNQPQHF; cdr3_nt: TGTGCCAGCAGCTTGATAGGGGGTAGCAATCAGCCCCAGCATTTT
clone_size: -; j_call: TRBJ2-5; v_call: TRBV6-4; d_call: -; cdr3_aa: CASSAFGGRQETQYF; cdr3_nt: TGTGCCAGCAGTGCCTTCGGGGGGCGACAAGAGACCCAGTACTTC
clone_size: -; j_call: TRBJ2-2; v_call: TRBV21-1; d_call: -; cdr3_aa: CASSKARTSGNTGELFF; cdr3_nt: TGTGCCAGCAGCAAAGCGAGGACGTCGGGGAACACCGGGGAGCTGTTTTTT
clone_size: once; j_call: TRBJ2-3; v_call: TRBV15; d_call: -; cdr3_aa: CATSREGLGFGRSSTDTQYF; cdr3_nt: TGTGCCACCAGCAGAGAGGGTTTGGGATTTGGGCGGAGTAGCACAGATACGCAGTATTTT